The entry that follows covers one TCR beta chain sequence. A junction boundary mismatches the germline segment, possibly from a read error. The source of the sample is a study of blood T cell repertoires in COVID-19. Study information: PBMCs, B-cell-depleted T cells, or T cells provided the cDNA or gDNA that made up the material.

Clinical histories supplied by participants themselves formed the basis of cohort assignment. Germline V gene lookup returns CDR1 MDHEN and CDR2 SYDVKM. This CDR3 has 15 residues. Clones were sequenced by immunoSEQ multiplex PCR, and TCRdb holds only the in-frame ones, with some missing. The repertoire includes approximately 300,000 clones, around 91% of them detected once, and 3.5% to 4.5% sits in the top ten. The chain uses TRBV28 and TRBJ2-1; 9 bases are shared with TRBD1. Sequenced: PBMCs or T cells enriched from blood (not recorded which). The receptor comes from a woman aged 18-29 years with acute COVID-19. The CDR3 region has the DNA TGTGCCAGCAGTCTGGGACAGGGACGGTACAGTGAGCAGTTCTTC. It is translated as CASSLGQGRYSEQFF.